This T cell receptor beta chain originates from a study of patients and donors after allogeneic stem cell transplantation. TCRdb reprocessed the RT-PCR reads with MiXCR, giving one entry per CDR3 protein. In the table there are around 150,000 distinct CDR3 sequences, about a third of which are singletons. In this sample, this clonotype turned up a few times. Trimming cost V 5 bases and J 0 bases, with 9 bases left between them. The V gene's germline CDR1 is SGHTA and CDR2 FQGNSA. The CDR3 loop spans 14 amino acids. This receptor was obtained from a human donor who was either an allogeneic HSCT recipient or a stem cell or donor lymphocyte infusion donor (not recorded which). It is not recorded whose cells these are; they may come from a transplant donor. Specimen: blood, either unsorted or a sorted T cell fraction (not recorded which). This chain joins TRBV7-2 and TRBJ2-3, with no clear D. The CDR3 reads CASSPTSSTDTQYF. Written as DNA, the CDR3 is TGTGCCAGCAGCCCGACCTCTAGCACAGATACGCAGTATTTT.